The 24 T cell receptor beta chains in this list originate from one sample, sequenced in a study of cytomegalovirus exposure and HLA in healthy donors. It was with 60 Vbeta and 13 Jbeta primers that the PCR ran. Profiling relied on immunoSEQ multiplex PCR, and the TCRdb table lists in-frame clones only, not all of them. The table includes 110,000 or so clones, roughly 8.6% detected once. Material for sequencing was PBMCs. The receptors come from a middle-aged woman in good health and CMV-seropositive.

The CDR3: CASSLAGGRLLYGYTF. As DNA, the CDR3 is TGCGCCAGCAGCTTGGCCGGGGGTCGACTCCTCTATGGCTACACCTTC. The chain uses TRBV5-1 and TRBJ1-2; perhaps TRBD1 as D (5 bases). Germline V lookup: CDR1 SGHRS, CDR2 YFSETQ. V lost 0 bases and J lost 4, with 16 bases in between. This CDR3 spans 16 amino acids.

This clone was seen more than once but under ten times. The chain joins TRBV18 to TRBJ1-2; D may be TRBD1 (6 bases). The ends were cut back, 3 bases at V and 5 bases at J, with 16 bases in the middle. Germline CDR1 reads KGHSH; CDR2 reads LQKENI. This CDR3 region has 15 residues. This chain's CDR3 is CASSPQKTGQYGYTF. The CDR3 DNA sequence: TGTGCCAGCTCACCTCAAAAGACAGGACAGTATGGCTACACCTTC.

V usage is TRBV28 and J usage is TRBJ2-7, with D possibly matching TRBD1 (5 bases). This CDR3 contains 12 residues. Germline CDR1 MDHEN, CDR2 SYDVKM. V lost 5 bases and J lost 6, with 11 bases in between. The CDR3 DNA reads as TGTGCCAGCAGTCCCTCAGGGTCCGAGCAGTACTTC. It encodes CASSPSGSEQYF.

The CDR3 DNA follows: TGTGCCAGCAGTGCTCTAGCGGGGGGCACAGATACGCAGTATTTT. This gives the protein CASSALAGGTDTQYF. This chain connects TRBV2 to TRBJ2-3; 10 bases are shared with TRBD2. The germline V gene encodes CDR1 SNHLY and CDR2 FYNNEI. V was clipped by 4 bases and J by 1 base; unmatched bases: 2. The CDR3 sequence is 15 residues long. Based on the CDR3 plus reference TRBV2 and TRBJ2-3, the full variable domain is EPEVTQTPSHQVTQMGQEVILRCVPISNHLYFYWYRQILGQKVEFLVSFYNNEISEKSEIFDDQFSVERPDGSNFTLKIRSTKLEDSAMYFCASSALAGGTDTQYFGPGTRLTVL.

The table lists this clone with a few counts. The chain uses TRBV5-1 and TRBJ1-2; 7 nucleotides match TRBD1. From germline, CDR1 is SGHRS and CDR2 YFSETQ. V gave up 7 bases and J gave up 2 bases; unmatched junction bases: 8. The CDR3 extends over 14 amino acids. CDR3 nucleotide sequence: TGCGCCAGCGCCCAGACAGGGAAAAACTATGGCTACACCTTC. Translating gives CASAQTGKNYGYTF.

This clone was counted only a few times. The chain combines TRBV5-6 with TRBJ1-6; D unresolved. The CDR3 runs to 15 residues. V lost 5 bases, J lost 6 bases, and 15 bases lay in between. Germline V gives CDR1 SGHDT, CDR2 YYEEEE. The CDR3 region has the DNA TGTGCCAGCAGGTCCACACTAAACCTTAATTCACCCCTCCACTTT. This sequence encodes CASRSTLNLNSPLHF.

This clone was detected only a few times. This sequence joins TRBV10-3 and TRBJ1-1, with a tentative D call TRBD1 (5 bases). The germline V gene encodes CDR1 ENHRY and CDR2 SYGVKD. The CDR3 contains 13 residues. Trimming took off 6 bases at V and 1 base at J, with 9 bases between the two ends. The CDR3, as DNA: TGTGCCATCAGGGAGACAGCGAACACTGAAGCTTTCTTT. Amino acids: CAIRETANTEAFF.

This clone was detected a few times. The genes are TRBV6-5 and TRBJ2-7; D possibly corresponds to TRBD1 (6 bases). There are 10 residues in the CDR3. Trimming pared 10 bases from V and 5 bases from J, leaving 9 bases between. From germline, CDR1 is MNHEY and CDR2 SVGAGI. The CDR3 region is CATYRDEQYF. The CDR3 bases are TGTGCCACTTACAGGGACGAGCAGTACTTC.

This clone has more than one count but fewer than ten. The chain uses TRBV2 and TRBJ2-5; the D is unclear. The CDR3 contains 12 residues. Trimming stripped 6 bases from V and 1 base from J, with 6 bases between. Germline V gene lookup returns CDR1 SNHLY and CDR2 FYNNEI. CDR3 DNA: TGTGCCAGCAGCGACATCCAAGAGACCCAGTACTTC. Translated: CASSDIQETQYF.

This clone was seen only a few times. The chain carries TRBV6-6 and TRBJ1-1; D gene ambiguous. V shed 6 bases and J shed 0 bases, with 5 bases lying between them. Germline V lookup: CDR1 MNHNY, CDR2 SVGAGI (reference sequence). The CDR3 loop spans 12 amino acids. The CDR3: CASRRLNTEAFF. The CDR3 DNA reads TGTGCCAGCAGGAGGCTGAACACTGAAGCTTTCTTT.

This clone appeared a few times. V usage is TRBV6-1 and J usage is TRBJ2-3, with 7 bases fitting TRBD1. Germline V CDR1 and CDR2: MNHNS, SASEGT. The CDR3 runs to 14 residues. The J segment lost 2 bases and the V segment lost 6 bases, leaving 5 bases of the junction unmatched. The CDR3 is CASRHRGPTDTQYF. The DNA of the CDR3 is TGTGCCAGCAGGCACAGGGGACCCACAGATACGCAGTATTTT.

This clone was counted between two and nine times. V gene TRBV19 combines with J gene TRBJ1-6; 8 nucleotides agree with TRBD1. Germline-derived CDR1 and CDR2 are LNHDA and SQIVND (reference sequence). The V and J ends lost 5 bases and 7 bases, in that order; junction bases with no gene match: 13. This CDR3 spans 17 amino acids. The CDR3: CASSPRSGTGRNSPLHF. The CDR3 DNA is TGTGCCAGTAGTCCACGTTCCGGGACAGGTAGAAATTCACCCCTCCACTTT.

This clone occurred a few times. The V gene is TRBV18, the J gene TRBJ2-7; D is possibly TRBD2 (6 bases). V was clipped by 5 bases and J by 4 bases, with 15 bases between them. In germline, CDR1 is KGHSH, CDR2 LQKENI. The length of the CDR3 is 14 residues. The CDR3 loop is CASSEGTLIYEQYF. As DNA, the CDR3 is TGTGCCAGCTCAGAGGGGACTTTAATATACGAGCAGTACTTC.

This rearrangement joins TRBV9 to TRBJ2-6, with unresolved D. The V end lost 2 bases, the J end lost 0 bases, and 3 bases lay between the germline ends. CDR1 and CDR2 (germline): SGDLS, YYNGEE. The CDR3 contains 14 residues. As DNA, the CDR3 is TGTGCCAGCAGCGTCTACTCTGGGGCCAACGTCCTGACTTTC. This codes for CASSVYSGANVLTF. Variable domain in full (rest from reference TRBV9 and TRBJ2-6): DSGVTQTPKHLITATGQRVTLRCSPRSGDLSVYWYQQSLDQGLQFLIQYYNGEERAKGNILERFSAQQFPDLHSELNLSSLELGDSALYFCASSVYSGANVLTFGAGSRLTVL.

This clone was seen only a few times. This chain joins TRBV7-9 and TRBJ1-1, with D unclear. Per germline, CDR1 SEHNR and CDR2 FQNEAQ (reference sequence). V was pared by 5 bases and J by 1 base, with 23 bases between. This CDR3 is built from 18 residues. CDR3: CASSPRGGGGIGNTEAFF. DNA for the CDR3: TGTGCCAGCAGCCCCCGGGGTGGCGGAGGTATTGGGAACACTGAAGCTTTCTTT.

This clone was found a few times. The chain recombines TRBV10-2 with TRBJ2-7; no clear D. Trimming shortened V by 4 bases and J by 2 bases, and 9 bases separated the two germline ends. Germline lookup yields CDR1 WSHSY and CDR2 SAAADI. CDR3 length equals 13 residues. CDR3 sequence: CASSAGRAYEQYF. The CDR3 coding sequence is TGCGCCAGCAGTGCTGGGCGAGCCTACGAGCAGTACTTC.

The chain links TRBV21-1 to TRBJ2-3; the listed D gene, TRBD1, was not tested against the DNA. TRBV21-1 is given as a pseudogene. CDR3 size: 14 residues. This chain's CDR3 is CASRQGKGSDTQYF. The CDR3 coding sequence is TGTGCCAGCAGACAGGGTAAGGGATCAGATACGCAGTATTTT.

The chain couples TRBV6-6 to TRBJ1-2; 7 bases align to TRBD1. This CDR3 has 14 residues. V shed 6 bases, J shed 4 bases, and the junction held 8 bases outside the gene matches. Looked up from germline, CDR1 is MNHNY and CDR2 is SVGAGI (reference sequence). This CDR3 reads CASSRAGTVYGYTF. In DNA, the CDR3 is TGTGCCAGCAGCCGGGCCGGGACAGTCTATGGCTACACCTTC.

This clone has only a few counts. The J gene is TRBJ2-7, the V gene TRBV6-1, with 9 nucleotides matching TRBD1. The germline V gene encodes CDR1 MNHNS and CDR2 SASEGT. The CDR3 sequence is 15 residues long. The ends lost 1 base at V and 1 base at J; junction bases unmatched: 2. The DNA for the CDR3 is TGTGCCAGCAGTGAAGAGACAGGGGGGTCCTACGAGCAGTACTTC. Its translation is CASSEETGGSYEQYF.

This clone has just a few counts. J is TRBJ2-7 and V is TRBV7-9, with D possibly TRBD2 on 5 matching bases. Trimming removed 5 bases from V and 4 bases from J, with 18 bases in between. The CDR3 contains 15 residues. CDR1 is SEHNR and CDR2 is FQNEAQ in the germline V gene (reference sequence). CDR3 coding DNA: TGTGCCAGCAGCCCCCGGACTGCAAGTCCTTACGAGCAGTACTTC. The encoded protein is CASSPRTASPYEQYF. The full variable domain, rest sourced from reference TRBV7-9 and TRBJ2-7, is DTGVSQNPRHKITKRGQNVTFRCDPISEHNRLYWYRQTLGQGPEFLTYFQNEAQLEKSRLLSDRFSAERPKGSFSTLEIQRTEQGDSAMYLCASSPRTASPYEQYFGPGTRLTVT.

The V gene is TRBV7-6, the J gene TRBJ2-7; 9 nucleotides agree with TRBD2. J was trimmed by 1 base and V by 4 bases; bases with no gene match: 17. The CDR3 length is 19 residues. CDR1 is SGHVS, CDR2 FNYEAQ, per germline. The chain's CDR3 is CASSSGTATTSGESYEQYF. DNA for the CDR3: TGTGCCAGCAGCTCCGGGACTGCAACGACTAGCGGTGAATCCTACGAGCAGTACTTC.

The chain couples TRBV30 to TRBJ1-4; 7 nucleotides agree with TRBD1. This CDR3 is built from 14 residues. The V gene end was trimmed by 0 bases and the J gene end by 7 bases; junction bases not matched to a gene: 5. Germline CDR1 and CDR2: GTSNPN and SVGIG (reference sequence). This CDR3 is CAWSVLAGGEKLFF. In DNA form, the CDR3 reads TGTGCCTGGAGTGTATTGGCAGGGGGTGAAAAACTGTTTTTT.

This clone was counted only a few times. This rearrangement joins TRBV6-4 to TRBJ1-2; 7 nucleotides line up with TRBD1. Per germline, CDR1 MRHNA and CDR2 SNTAGT. The CDR3 consists of 14 residues. The ends lost 4 bases at V and 5 bases at J; junction bases unmatched: 7. The CDR3 coding sequence is TGTGCCAGCAGTGCTAGACAGGGCGAGTATGGCTACACCTTC. Translating it yields CASSARQGEYGYTF.

This clone was recorded a few times. The chain employs TRBV19 and TRBJ2-5; the D gene is possibly TRBD1 (6 bases). The CDR3 contains 14 residues. Trimming stripped 7 bases from V and 4 bases from J, with 16 bases between. In germline, CDR1 is LNHDA, CDR2 SQIVND (reference sequence). CDR3 residues: CASTPSGRGETQYF. CDR3 sequence (DNA): TGTGCCAGTACCCCCTCCGGCAGGGGAGAGACCCAGTACTTC.